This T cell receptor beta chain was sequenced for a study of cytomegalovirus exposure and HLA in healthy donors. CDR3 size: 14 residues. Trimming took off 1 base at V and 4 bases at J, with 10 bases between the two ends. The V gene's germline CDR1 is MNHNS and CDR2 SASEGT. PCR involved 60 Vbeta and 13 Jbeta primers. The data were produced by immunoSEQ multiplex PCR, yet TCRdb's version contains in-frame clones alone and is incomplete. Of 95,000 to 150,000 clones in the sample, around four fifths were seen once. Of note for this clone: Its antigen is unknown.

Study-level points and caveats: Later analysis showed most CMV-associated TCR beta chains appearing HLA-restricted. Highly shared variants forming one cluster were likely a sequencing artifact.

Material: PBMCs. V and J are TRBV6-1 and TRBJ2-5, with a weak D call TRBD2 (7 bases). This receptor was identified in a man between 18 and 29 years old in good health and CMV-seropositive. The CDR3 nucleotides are TGTGCCAGCAGTGAAGGCGGGGGCCTAGAGACCCAGTACTTC. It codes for CASSEGGGLETQYF.